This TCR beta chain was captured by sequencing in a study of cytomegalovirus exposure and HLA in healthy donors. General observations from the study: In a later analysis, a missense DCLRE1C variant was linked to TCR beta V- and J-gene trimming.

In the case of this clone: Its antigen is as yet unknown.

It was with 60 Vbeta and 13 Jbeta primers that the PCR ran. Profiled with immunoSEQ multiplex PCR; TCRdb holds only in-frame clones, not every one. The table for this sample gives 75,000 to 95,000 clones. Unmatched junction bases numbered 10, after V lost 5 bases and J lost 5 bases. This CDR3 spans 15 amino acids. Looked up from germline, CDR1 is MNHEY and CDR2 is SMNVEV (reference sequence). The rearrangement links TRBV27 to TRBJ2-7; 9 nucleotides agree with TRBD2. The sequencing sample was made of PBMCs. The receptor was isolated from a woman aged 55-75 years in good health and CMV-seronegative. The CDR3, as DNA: TGTGCCAGCAGTCCAACTAGCGGGTGGGGGGACGAGCAGTACTTC. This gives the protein CASSPTSGWGDEQYF.